This TCR beta chain was observed in a study of spatial heterogeneity in lung cancer (dated by TCRdb to 2018 to 2020). Regarding the research as a whole: More beta-chain than alpha-chain transcripts were consistently detected, likely reflecting higher beta-chain transcript abundance. Both alpha and beta chains were TCR-sequenced in about 240 tumor regions, under 85 matched nontumor lung samples and some 50 PBMC samples obtained at surgery. In non-small cell lung cancer, the study made a quantitative comparison of TCR alpha and beta repertoires among multiple tumor regions, matched nontumor lung and blood. TCR repertoire features were related to nonsynonymous mutation counts determined by whole-exome sequencing of tumor tissue. In the raw uncorrected reads, each unique combination of TCR and UMI appeared more than ten times on average. What the study reported, not specific to this receptor: Confirming at a functional level the hypothesis that regional TCRs recognize regional mutations was considered to require additional single-cell paired TCR alpha and beta sequencing. Ubiquitous expanded tumor TCRs were found in blood more often at tumor resection than at routine follow-up.

Per the publication, the time point label means: sample taken at primary tumor resection. Without any cell sorting, TCR sequencing was performed on whole RNA extracted either from tumor and nontumor lung tissue or from cryopreserved PBMC samples. The donors were about 65 patients from the lung TRACERx cohort who had early-stage, untreated non-small cell lung cancer. Patients were selected for TCR sequencing only if sufficient RNA was available from at least two tumor regions. A word on this clonotype: Its target antigen remains unknown. Within one base of it there is no much larger clone, and no base qualities were kept.

Library generation was performed with 5' RACE. This sample was sequenced with a NextSeq 500. In the TCR library protocol, a unique molecular identifier was attached to each TCR cDNA molecule so that PCR and sequencing errors could be corrected. In the authors' own workflow: Decombinator tools were used for TCR identification, UMI-based error correction and CDR3 extraction. Expanded TCRs were defined as those above a frequency of 2 per 1,000, corresponding to the top 1% of the tumor frequency distribution. Renyi diversity was computed with the R vegan package after each repertoire had been subsampled 100 times to 5,000 TCRs. To build CDR3 similarity networks, amino acid triplet string-kernel similarity was used, and CDR3s were connected when their pairwise similarity was above 0.82. TCRdb ran its own pipeline on the public reads, namely fastp trimming at Q25 and MiXCR clone calling, and kept in-frame beta chains. One record per CDR3 amino acid sequence lists the most common genes and DNA. V and J calls and clone size were set by TCRdb, not the authors. Present in this sample are tens of thousands of distinct CDR3 sequences, around 12% of which were seen just once. The ten largest clones take up roughly 4.5% of the sample.

The CDR3 runs 14 residues from the cysteine to the phenylalanine. The entry retains the CDR3 DNA only, 42 bases that are in frame from base 1. CDR1 and CDR2 are read off the germline V gene (reference sequence) as LNHDA and SQIVND. V is shortened by 7 bases, J by 0 bases, and the region joining them spans 10 bases. The chain uses TRBV19 and TRBJ1-5; no D gene can be assigned with confidence. This TCR was recovered from a male donor with early-stage non-small cell lung cancer. Specimen: PBMCs, collected at surgery. The CDR3 protein is CASNGGSSNQPQHF. The sequenced DNA is TGTGCCAGTAACGGCGGCTCTAGCAATCAGCCCCAGCATTTT.